This T cell receptor (beta chain) was found in a study of T cells in Graves' hyperthyroidism and ophthalmopathy. Researchers took RNA transcripts and amplified the TCR beta CDR3 regions from them. TCR CDR3 regions were first amplified by RT-PCR with HTBI primers. TCRdb re-called the multiplex PCR reads with MiXCR, one entry per CDR3 protein. Here the sample spans hundreds of thousands of distinct CDR3 sequences, 30% to 40% being singletons. Per the germline V gene, CDR1 is SNHLY and CDR2 is FYNNEI. V lost 8 bases, J lost 1 base, and 8 bases stayed unmatched. This CDR3 comprises 14 residues. The chain employs TRBV2 and TRBJ2-7, with 7 bases matching TRBD1. What was sequenced was blood. The receptor was isolated from a woman aged 40 to 50 with Graves' hyperthyroidism. CDR3 region: CASSDRRRSYEQYF. CDR3 nucleotides: TGTGCCAGCTCGGACAGGCGGCGTTCCTACGAGCAGTACTTC.